This passage covers 5 T cell receptor beta chains from one sample sequenced in a study of radiation and T cells in renal cell carcinoma (dated by TCRdb to about 2020). Libraries were built with the immunoSEQ multiplex PCR assay. As stored in TCRdb, this immuneACCESS dataset retains in-frame rearrangements with V and J assigned. A fraction of the clones does not appear; measured against another copy, unresolved V genes explain less than half of the discrepancy, and the remainder lacks a known reason. In this sample the table shows about 24,000 clones, under 65% of which occur a single time. The leading ten clones occupy less than 25% of the sample. The sample's time point label, decoded: tumor resected at nephrectomy. Interpreted using the paper, the treatment or condition label stands for: treatment-naive control, cytoreductive nephrectomy. The sample consisted of tumor tissue, taken from a patient whose treatment was nephrectomy without radiotherapy. The origin of the receptors is a human donor with renal cell carcinoma.

The chain joins TRBV7-2 to TRBJ1-5; 7 nucleotides agree with TRBD1. CDR1 and CDR2 from the germline V gene are SGHTA and FQGNSA. The ends lost 5 bases at V and 6 bases at J; junction bases unmatched: 7. The CDR3 sequence is 14 residues long. DNA of the CDR3: TGTGCCAGCAGCACTGACAGGGTCGGTCAGCCCCAGCATTTT. It is translated as CASSTDRVGQPQHF.

The chain links TRBV5-1 to TRBJ2-5; 9 bases are a match to TRBD2. The CDR3 has 16 residues. J was trimmed by 1 base and V by 0 bases; bases with no gene match: 4. CDR1 and CDR2 from the germline V gene are SGHRS and YFSETQ. CDR3 residues: CASSLVSGGTQETQYF. The CDR3 bases are TGCGCCAGCAGCTTGGTTAGCGGGGGTACCCAAGAGACCCAGTACTTC.

The chain joins TRBV7-9 to TRBJ2-2, with D maybe TRBD1 (6 bases). The CDR3 is 15 residues long. CDR1 and CDR2 (germline): SEHNR, FQNEAQ (reference sequence). Trimming pared 5 bases from V and 3 bases from J, leaving 13 bases between. The CDR3: CASSLQGQDTGELFF. In DNA, the CDR3 is TGTGCCAGCAGCCTACAGGGTCAGGACACCGGGGAGCTGTTTTTT.

In its sample, this clone was seen a few times. The gene calls are TRBV9 and TRBJ2-2; 8 bases fit TRBD1. The CDR3 is 17 amino acids. V was clipped by 0 bases and J by 7 bases; unmatched bases: 11. Germline CDR1 and CDR2: SGDLS and YYNGEE. In nucleotides, the CDR3 is TGTGCCAGCAGCGTAGAAGGGGGACAGGTGAACGGCGGGGAGCTGTTTTTT. It encodes CASSVEGGQVNGGELFF.

The rearrangement links TRBV5-4 to TRBJ2-3; D is perhaps TRBD1 or TRBD2 (5 bases each). The V gene's germline CDR1 is SGHNT and CDR2 YYREEE (reference sequence). The V and J ends lost 4 bases and 5 bases respectively, with 17 bases between them. CDR3 length: 15 residues. The CDR3 nucleotides read TGTGCCAGCAGCGTCGGGACCACCCGGCTAGATACGCAGTATTTT. Residues: CASSVGTTRLDTQYF. The full variable domain, with the rest looked up from reference TRBV5-4 and TRBJ2-3, is ETGVTQSPTHLIKTRGQQVTLRCSSQSGHNTVSWYQQALGQGPQFIFQYYREEENGRGNFPPRFSGLQFPNYSSELNVNALELDDSALYLCASSVGTTRLDTQYFGPGTRLTVL.